This T cell receptor (beta chain) was captured by sequencing in a study of blood T cell repertoires in COVID-19. Background on the study: The samples span acute and convalescent COVID-19 from the United States, Italy and Spain.

CDR3 size: 11 residues. Germline CDR1 and CDR2: SNHLY and FYNNEI. Trimming cost V 5 bases and J 3 bases, with 5 bases left between them. The repertoire was sequenced with immunoSEQ multiplex PCR; TCRdb's copy has only in-frame clones and lacks some. The sample includes 100,000 to 150,000 clones, more than 70% of them seen just once. The rearrangement joins TRBV2 to TRBJ2-7; perhaps TRBD2 as D (5 bases). Sequenced sample: peripheral blood. The TCR was taken from a human donor in a cohort sampled during active COVID-19. The CDR3 is CASSTSYEQYF. The CDR3 bases are TGTGCCAGCAGTACTAGCTACGAGCAGTACTTC.